The rows below give T cell receptor beta chains drawn from one sample of a study of brain metastases from non-small cell lung cancer. Sequencing was performed with immunoSEQ multiplex PCR; in TCRdb, only in-frame clones are kept and a portion is missing. The sample records 400 to 550 clones, 80% to 90% being singletons. The material sequenced was primary lung tumor tissue. The receptors stem from a donor at least 40 years old with non-small cell lung cancer. CDR3s include the opening cysteine and the closing phenylalanine or tryptophan. Fields, in order: D gene, J gene, clone size, V gene, CDR3 protein, CDR3 DNA. A D gene is named only where the DNA matches it firmly. Only some rows state a clone size, as once, few, many or a class for expanded clones.

TRBD1,TRBJ1-1,-,TRBV4-1,CASSNRGLDTEAFF,TGCGCCAGCAGCAACAGGGGGCTTGACACTGAAGCTTTCTTT
-,TRBJ2-3,-,TRBV5-1,CASSPTGFIDMGTQYF,TGCGCCAGCAGCCCCACAGGGTTCATCGATATGGGTACGCAGTATTTT
-,TRBJ1-1,-,TRBV5-5,CASSPGGGVANTEAFF,TGTGCCAGCAGCCCCGGCGGGGGGGTCGCGAACACTGAAGCTTTCTTT
-,TRBJ1-5,-,TRBV7-4,CASSSHTNQPQHF,TGTGCCAGCAGCTCCCACACGAATCAGCCCCAGCATTTT
-,TRBJ2-2,-,TRBV6-6,CASSFQTNTGELFF,TGTGCCAGCAGTTTCCAGACGAACACCGGGGAGCTGTTTTTT
-,TRBJ2-1,-,TRBV6-6,CASSPQRGEQFF,TGTGCCAGCAGCCCACAGAGGGGTGAACAGTTCTTC
-,TRBJ1-1,-,TRBV18,CASSPRTVGGNTEAFF,TGTGCCAGCTCACCACGGACAGTCGGGGGGAACACTGAAGCTTTCTTT
-,TRBJ1-3,-,TRBV9,CASSSLGSSGNTIYF,TGTGCCAGCAGCTCTCTGGGGAGCTCTGGAAACACCATATATTTT
TRBD2,TRBJ2-5,-,TRBV11-3,CASSVTSGSYQETQYF,TGTGCCAGCAGCGTGACTAGCGGGAGTTACCAAGAGACCCAGTACTTC
-,TRBJ2-3,-,TRBV5-1,CASSRDSTDTQYF,TGCGCCAGCAGCCGGGACTCCACAGATACGCAGTATTTT
TRBD2,TRBJ2-3,once,TRBV7-9,CASSAGSWLAGVSDTQYF,TGTGCCAGCAGCGCGGGGTCTTGGCTAGCGGGAGTCTCGGATACGCAGTATTTT
TRBD1,TRBJ1-5,-,TRBV6-5,CASSWDRVQPQHF,TGTGCCAGCAGTTGGGACAGGGTCCAGCCCCAGCATTTT
TRBD1,TRBJ2-1,-,TRBV7-6,CASSFSGTANNEQFF,TGTGCCAGCAGCTTTTCCGGGACAGCTAACAATGAGCAGTTCTTC
TRBD1,TRBJ1-4,few,TRBV12-5,CASGLGTVKLFF,TGTGCTAGTGGTCTGGGGACAGTAAAACTGTTTTTT
TRBD1,TRBJ2-1,-,TRBV6-5,CASSRDRGNNEQFF,TGTGCCAGCTCTCGGGACAGGGGAAACAATGAGCAGTTCTTC
-,TRBJ1-2,-,TRBV24-1,CATSDDIDGYTF,TGTGCCACCAGTGATGACATTGACGGCTACACCTTC
TRBD1,TRBJ1-6,-,TRBV18,CASSPGQGYSPLHF,TGTGCCAGCTCACCAGGACAGGGGTATTCACCCCTCCACTTT
TRBD1,TRBJ1-5,-,TRBV28,CASNTGTGGRQPQHF,TGTGCCAGCAATACCGGGACAGGTGGCAGGCAGCCCCAGCATTTT
TRBD1,TRBJ1-2,-,TRBV18,CASSISGQNYGYTF,TGTGCCAGCTCAATTTCGGGACAGAACTATGGCTACACCTTC
-,TRBJ2-5,-,TRBV18,CASSPPSLTKETQYF,TGTGCCAGCTCACCACCGAGCCTGACAAAGGAGACCCAATACTTC
TRBD1,TRBJ1-2,-,TRBV24-1,CATSVGTGGINGYTF,TGTGCCACTAGTGTTGGGACAGGGGGAATAAATGGCTACACCTTC
TRBD1,TRBJ1-1,-,TRBV18,CASSPRGTGSNTEAFF,TGTGCCAGCTCACCCCGCGGGACAGGGTCGAACACTGAAGCTTTCTTT
-,TRBJ2-1,-,TRBV29-1,CSAPRGDEQFF,TGCAGCGCCCCAAGGGGTGATGAGCAGTTCTTC
-,TRBJ2-7,-,TRBV19,CASSIGGYEQYF,TGTGCCAGTAGTATCGGGGGATACGAGCAGTACTTC
-,TRBJ2-3,once,TRBV7-9,CASSLGLNADTQYF,TGTGCCAGCAGCTTAGGCCTAAACGCAGATACGCAGTATTTT
TRBD2,TRBJ2-2,-,TRBV5-4,CASSAGLANGELFF,TGTGCCAGCAGCGCGGGACTAGCTAACGGGGAGCTGTTTTTT
-,TRBJ2-5,-,TRBV7-9,CASTPRRGAGETQYF,TGTGCCAGCACCCCACGTCGGGGTGCGGGAGAGACCCAGTACTTC
TRBD1,TRBJ1-3,-,TRBV11-3,CASRQGAGNTIYF,TGTGCCAGCAGACAGGGGGCTGGAAACACCATATATTTT
-,TRBJ2-4,-,TRBV12-5,CASGPGGGARNIQYF,TGTGCTAGTGGCCCTGGAGGGGGGGCGAGGAACATTCAGTACTTC
TRBD2,TRBJ2-1,-,TRBV7-2,CASSFTSGRNEQFF,TGTGCCAGCAGCTTTACTAGCGGGAGGAATGAGCAGTTCTTC
-,TRBJ2-7,-,TRBV7-2,CASSLGTSPTYEQYF,TGTGCCAGCAGCTTAGGAACTAGCCCCACCTACGAGCAGTACTTC
-,TRBJ2-3,-,TRBV24-1,CATSDLRVPGDTQYF,TGTGCCACCAGTGATTTGAGGGTTCCGGGAGATACGCAGTATTTT
-,TRBJ1-5,once,TRBV28,CASSPGGPKGQPQHF,TGTGCCAGCAGTCCGGGGGGCCCTAAGGGACAGCCCCAGCATTTT
-,TRBJ2-3,-,TRBV6-6,CASTEGSLNTQYF,TGTGCCAGCACTGAGGGGAGTCTAAATACGCAGTATTTT
-,TRBJ1-2,-,TRBV6-1,CASSEADFRGYGYTF,TGTGCCAGCAGTGAAGCGGACTTCAGGGGCTATGGCTACACCTTC
-,TRBJ2-5,-,TRBV28,CASSLSGSVGETQYF,TGTGCCAGCAGTTTATCTGGGTCCGTTGGGGAGACCCAGTACTTC
-,TRBJ2-2,-,TRBV7-9,CASKEYTGELFF,TGTGCCAGCAAAGAGTACACCGGGGAGCTGTTTTTT
-,TRBJ1-2,-,TRBV6-2/TRBV6-3,CASSDRANYGYTF,TGTGCCAGCAGTGACAGAGCAAACTATGGTTACACCTTC
-,TRBJ2-7,-,TRBV15,CATSRSRIHEQYF,TGTGCCACCAGCAGAAGCAGGATCCACGAGCAGTACTTC
-,TRBJ2-3,-,TRBV19,CASSIVSENTQYF,TGTGCCAGTAGTATAGTCAGCGAAAATACGCAGTATTTT
TRBD2,TRBJ2-5,-,TRBV2,CASDQRGIGAQYF,TGTGCCAGCGACCAGCGGGGGATAGGTGCCCAGTACTTC
-,TRBJ1-1,-,TRBV11-3,CASSLRVAGALGTEAFF,TGTGCCAGCAGCTTAAGAGTCGCAGGGGCGTTAGGCACTGAAGCTTTCTTT
TRBD2,TRBJ2-1,-,TRBV10-3,CAISELTSGFTPEQFF,TGTGCCATCAGTGAGTTGACTAGCGGCTTCACTCCTGAGCAGTTCTTC
TRBD1,TRBJ1-1,-,TRBV6-5,CASSLQGATEAFF,TGTGCCAGCAGTTTACAGGGGGCCACTGAAGCTTTCTTT
-,TRBJ2-1,-,TRBV6-2/TRBV6-3,CASSYLAIRDNEQFF,TGTGCCAGCAGTTATTTGGCTATTCGAGACAATGAGCAGTTCTTC
TRBD1,TRBJ2-6,-,TRBV28,CASSRQGDSSGANVLTF,TGTGCCAGCAGCCGACAGGGGGATAGTTCTGGGGCCAACGTCCTGACTTTC
-,TRBJ2-7,-,TRBV1,CTSSQEVGYTYEQYF,TGCACCAGCAGCCAAGAGGTGGGGTACACCTACGAGCAGTACTTC
-,TRBJ1-2,-,TRBV6-5,CASSLRTNYGYTF,TGTGCCAGCAGTCTGAGGACCAACTATGGCTACACCTTC
TRBD1,TRBJ1-1,-,TRBV28,CASRSGGVRAFF,TGTGCCAGCAGATCAGGGGGCGTACGAGCTTTTTTT